This T cell receptor (beta chain) comes out of a study of blood T cell repertoires in COVID-19. Only in-frame clones appear in the TCRdb table, and some are missing; sequencing was by immunoSEQ multiplex PCR. The data contain about 210,000 clones, over 75% of them seen just once; the ten biggest clones take up approximately 5.1%. The V end lost 2 bases, the J end lost 6 bases, and 17 bases lay between the germline ends. This CDR3 has 16 amino acids. From germline, CDR1 is SGHNT and CDR2 YYREEE (reference sequence). V gene TRBV5-4 combines with J gene TRBJ2-2; D may be TRBD2 (5 bases). The sequenced sample consisted of peripheral blood. This TCR was recovered from a man in his fifties or sixties with COVID-19, enrolled during active disease. CDR3 nucleotides: TGTGCCAGCAGCTTCGGATCCGAGAGGGTGGCCGGGGAGCTGTTTTTT. This gives the protein CASSFGSERVAGELFF.